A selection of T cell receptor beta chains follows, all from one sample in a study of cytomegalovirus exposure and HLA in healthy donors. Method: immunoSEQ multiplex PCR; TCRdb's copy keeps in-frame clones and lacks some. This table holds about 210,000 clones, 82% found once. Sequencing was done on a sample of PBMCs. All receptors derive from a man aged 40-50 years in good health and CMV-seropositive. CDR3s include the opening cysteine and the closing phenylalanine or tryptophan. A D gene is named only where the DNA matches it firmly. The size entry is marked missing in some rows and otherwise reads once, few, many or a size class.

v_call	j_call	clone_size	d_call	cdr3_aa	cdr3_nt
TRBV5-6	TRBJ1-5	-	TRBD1	CASSLGQGQPQHF	TGTGCCAGCAGCCTGGGACAGGGACAGCCCCAGCATTTT
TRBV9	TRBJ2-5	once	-	CASSPPVSPARALFPIETQYF	TGTGCCAGCAGCCCCCCGGTCTCTCCAGCGCGGGCCCTCTTTCCGATAGAGACCCAGTACTTC
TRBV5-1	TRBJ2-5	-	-	CASSLSPPGRFYRDEETQYF	TGCGCCAGCAGCTTGAGCCCTCCCGGTCGATTCTACAGGGATGAAGAGACCCAGTACTTC
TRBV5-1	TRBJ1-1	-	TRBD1	CASSLGGQGSAEAFF	TGCGCCAGCAGCTTGGGGGGACAGGGGAGCGCTGAAGCTTTCTTT
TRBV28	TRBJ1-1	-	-	CASSSTADPGAFF	TGTGCCAGCAGCTCTACCGCAGATCCAGGGGCTTTCTTT
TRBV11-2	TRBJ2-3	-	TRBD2	CASSPRGASGRTDTQYF	TGTGCCAGCAGCCCCCGGGGGGCTAGCGGGAGAACAGATACGCAGTATTTT
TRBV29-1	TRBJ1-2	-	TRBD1	CSATGGYGYTF	TGCAGCGCAACAGGGGGCTATGGCTACACCTTC
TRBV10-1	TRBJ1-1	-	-	CASSSQGNTEAFF	TGCGCCAGCAGCTCACAGGGGAACACTGAAGCTTTCTTT
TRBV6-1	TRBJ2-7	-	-	CASSEALTGGYEQYF	TGTGCCAGCAGTGAAGCGTTGACAGGAGGCTACGAGCAGTACTTC
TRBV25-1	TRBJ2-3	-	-	CASRGAADTQYF	TGTGCCAGCAGGGGGGCGGCAGATACGCAGTATTTT
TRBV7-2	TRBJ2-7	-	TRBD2	CASSRAAGGTYEQYF	TGTGCCAGCAGCCGTGCAGCGGGAGGAACCTACGAGCAGTACTTC
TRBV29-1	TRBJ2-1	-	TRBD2	CSVGGLAGAGVVYEQFF	TGCAGCGTTGGTGGACTAGCGGGAGCTGGGGTTGTCTATGAGCAGTTCTTC
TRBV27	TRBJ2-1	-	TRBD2	CASSLYPAGVSDAYNEQFF	TGTGCCAGCAGTTTATACCCAGCGGGAGTTTCTGACGCCTACAATGAGCAGTTCTTC
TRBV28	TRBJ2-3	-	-	CASHVSGLSTDTQYF	TGTGCCAGCCATGTTAGCGGTTTGAGCACAGATACGCAGTATTTT
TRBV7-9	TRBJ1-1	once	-	CASSLVAGDAEAFF	TGTGCCAGCAGCTTAGTTGCAGGGGACGCTGAAGCTTTCTTT
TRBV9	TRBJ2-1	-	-	CASSVGGGYNEQFF	TGTGCCAGCAGCGTAGGGGGCGGCTACAATGAGCAGTTCTTC
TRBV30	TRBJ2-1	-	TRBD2	CAWSARLATIEQFF	TGTGCCTGGAGTGCCAGACTAGCGACCATTGAGCAGTTCTTC
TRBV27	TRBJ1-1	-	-	CASSLWDSEAFF	TGTGCCAGCAGTTTATGGGACTCTGAAGCTTTCTTT
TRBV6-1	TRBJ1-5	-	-	CASSESAGTRARSNQPQHF	TGTGCCAGCAGTGAATCGGCAGGGACTAGGGCGAGGAGCAATCAGCCCCAGCATTTT
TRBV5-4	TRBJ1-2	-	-	CASSLDSNYGYTF	TGTGCCAGCAGCTTGGACAGCAACTATGGCTACACCTTC
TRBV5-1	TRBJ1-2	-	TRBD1	CASSLDRDGYTF	TGCGCCAGCAGCTTAGACAGGGACGGCTACACCTTC
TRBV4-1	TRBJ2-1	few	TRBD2	CASSQDRASGNSYNEQFF	TGCGCCAGCAGCCAAGATAGGGCTAGCGGGAACTCCTACAATGAGCAGTTCTTC
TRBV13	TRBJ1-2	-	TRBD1	CASSLGTGTGLDYGYTF	TGTGCCAGCAGCTTGGGAACCGGGACAGGGTTGGACTATGGCTACACCTTC
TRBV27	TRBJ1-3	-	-	CASSLRGDGNTIYF	TGTGCCAGCAGTTTACGGGGAGATGGAAACACCATATATTTT
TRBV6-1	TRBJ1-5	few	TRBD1	CASRHTGVSQPQHF	TGTGCCAGCAGACACACAGGGGTTAGTCAGCCCCAGCATTTT
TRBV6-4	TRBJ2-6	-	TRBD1	CASSAGQGKGANVLTF	TGTGCCAGCAGCGCGGGACAGGGGAAAGGGGCCAACGTCCTGACTTTC
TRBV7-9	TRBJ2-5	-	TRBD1	CASSSPHRGQETQYF	TGTGCCAGCAGCTCCCCTCACAGGGGACAAGAGACCCAGTACTTC
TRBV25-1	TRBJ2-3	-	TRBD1	CASSDSAGTGAGDTQYF	TGTGCCAGCAGTGACTCCGCCGGGACAGGGGCTGGAGATACGCAGTATTTT
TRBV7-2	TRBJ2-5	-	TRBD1	CASSSGTGETQYF	TGTGCCAGCAGTTCCGGGACAGGGGAGACCCAGTACTTC
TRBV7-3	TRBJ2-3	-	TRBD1	CASSLDRAPDTQYF	TGTGCCAGCAGCTTAGACAGGGCTCCAGATACGCAGTATTTT
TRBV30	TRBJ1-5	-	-	CAWSDYIAGSNQPQHF	TGTGCCTGGAGTGATTACATTGCAGGGAGCAATCAGCCCCAGCATTTT
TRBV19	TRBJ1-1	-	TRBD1	CASSRTGGGTEAFF	TGTGCCAGTAGCAGGACAGGGGGCGGCACTGAAGCTTTCTTT
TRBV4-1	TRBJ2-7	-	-	CASSQGGPYEQYF	TGCGCCAGCAGCCAGGGGGGGCCGTACGAGCAGTACTTC
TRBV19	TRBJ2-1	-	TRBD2	CASSMTLAGNYNEQFF	TGTGCCAGTAGTATGACCCTAGCGGGAAACTACAATGAGCAGTTCTTC
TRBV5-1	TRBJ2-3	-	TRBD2	CASSLGLAGPDTQYF	TGCGCCAGCAGCTTGGGACTAGCGGGACCAGATACGCAGTATTTT
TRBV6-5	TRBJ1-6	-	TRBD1	CASSSLGTGSPLHF	TGTGCCAGCAGTTCTCTAGGGACAGGATCACCCCTCCACTTT
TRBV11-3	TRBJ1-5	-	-	CASSSSSRGPQHF	TGTGCCAGCAGCTCTTCTTCTAGAGGGCCCCAGCATTTT
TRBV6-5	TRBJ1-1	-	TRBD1	CASSSSGDRAAFF	TGTGCCAGCAGTAGTAGTGGGGACAGGGCGGCTTTCTTT
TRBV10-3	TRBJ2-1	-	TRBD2	CATGGLAGKDNEQFF	TGTGCCACCGGGGGGCTAGCGGGAAAAGACAATGAGCAGTTCTTC
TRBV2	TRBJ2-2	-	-	CASSGRENTGELFF	TGTGCCAGCAGTGGCAGGGAGAACACCGGGGAGCTGTTTTTT
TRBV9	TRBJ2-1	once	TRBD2	CASSTGTSFYEQFF	TGTGCCAGCAGCACAGGGACTAGCTTCTATGAGCAGTTCTTC
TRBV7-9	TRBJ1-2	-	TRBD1	CASSRGQGNYGYTF	TGTGCCAGCAGCCGCGGACAGGGAAACTATGGCTACACCTTC
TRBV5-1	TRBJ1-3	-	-	CASNAGAYGNTIYF	TGCGCCAGTAACGCGGGGGCTTATGGAAACACCATATATTTT
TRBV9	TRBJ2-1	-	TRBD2	CASSLPGGRYSEQFF	TGTGCCAGCAGCCTTCCTGGCGGGAGGTACAGTGAGCAGTTCTTC
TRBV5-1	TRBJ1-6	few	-	CASSTGPVGNSPLHF	TGCGCCAGCAGCACAGGACCTGTCGGGAATTCACCCCTCCACTTT
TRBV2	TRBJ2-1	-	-	CASSGTFNEQFF	TGTGCCAGCAGTGGGACTTTCAATGAGCAGTTCTTC
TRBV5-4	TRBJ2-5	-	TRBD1	CASSKKGQGWSQYF	TGTGCCAGCAGCAAAAAAGGACAGGGATGGTCCCAGTACTTC
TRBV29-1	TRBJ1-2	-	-	CSALTMGDYGYTF	TGCAGCGCCCTGACGATGGGCGACTATGGCTACACCTTC
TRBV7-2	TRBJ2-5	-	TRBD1	CASSGRDRGQETQYF	TGTGCCAGCAGCGGCCGGGACAGGGGGCAAGAGACCCAGTACTTC
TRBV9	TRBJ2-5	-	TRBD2	CASSVATSGRGGETQYF	TGTGCCAGCAGCGTAGCAACTAGCGGAAGGGGGGGAGAGACCCAGTACTTC
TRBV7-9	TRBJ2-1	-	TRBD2	CASSARGTSGANEQFF	TGTGCCAGCAGCGCTAGGGGGACTAGCGGGGCCAATGAGCAGTTCTTC
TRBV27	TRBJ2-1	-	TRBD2	CASTLRLGGNEQFF	TGTGCCAGCACCCTCCGGTTGGGGGGGAATGAGCAGTTCTTC
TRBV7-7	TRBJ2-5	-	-	CASSLAGGVETQYF	TGTGCCAGCAGCTTAGCGGGGGGAGTAGAGACCCAGTACTTC